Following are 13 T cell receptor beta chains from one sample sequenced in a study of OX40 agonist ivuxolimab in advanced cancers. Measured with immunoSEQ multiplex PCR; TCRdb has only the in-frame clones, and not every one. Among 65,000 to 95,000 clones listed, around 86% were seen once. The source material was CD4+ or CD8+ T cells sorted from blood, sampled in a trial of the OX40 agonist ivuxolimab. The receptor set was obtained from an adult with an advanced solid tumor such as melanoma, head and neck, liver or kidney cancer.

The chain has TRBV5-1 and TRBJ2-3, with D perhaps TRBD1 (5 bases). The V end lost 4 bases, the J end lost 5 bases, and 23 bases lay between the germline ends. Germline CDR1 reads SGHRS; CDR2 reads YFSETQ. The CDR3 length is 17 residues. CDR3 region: CASSPYSGLGQGDTQYF. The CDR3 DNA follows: TGCGCCAGCAGCCCATACTCAGGGTTAGGTCAAGGAGATACGCAGTATTTT.

The CDR3 reads CASSLSPGNEQFF. The CDR3 DNA follows: TGTGCCAGCAGTTTATCCCCGGGTAATGAGCAGTTCTTC. This sequence joins TRBV28 and TRBJ2-1; D is ambiguous. The germline CDR1 and CDR2 sequences are MDHEN and SYDVKM. V shed 1 base and J shed 7 bases, with 8 bases lying between them. The CDR3 extends over 13 amino acids.

The CDR3 nucleotides read TGCGCCAGCAGCTTGGGGCAGGGGATTGGGTACGAGCAGTACTTC. It codes for CASSLGQGIGYEQYF. The rearrangement links TRBV5-1 to TRBJ2-7; possible D gene TRBD1, 6 bases. The CDR3 spans 15 residues. In germline, CDR1 is SGHRS, CDR2 YFSETQ. V gave up 0 bases and J gave up 4 bases, with 14 bases separating them.

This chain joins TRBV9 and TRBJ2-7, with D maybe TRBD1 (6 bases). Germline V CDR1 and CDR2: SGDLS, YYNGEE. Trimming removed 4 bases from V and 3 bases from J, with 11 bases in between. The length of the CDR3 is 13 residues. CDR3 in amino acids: CASSSRGGYEQYF. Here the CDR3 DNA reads TGTGCCAGCAGCTCCCGAGGGGGCTACGAGCAGTACTTC.

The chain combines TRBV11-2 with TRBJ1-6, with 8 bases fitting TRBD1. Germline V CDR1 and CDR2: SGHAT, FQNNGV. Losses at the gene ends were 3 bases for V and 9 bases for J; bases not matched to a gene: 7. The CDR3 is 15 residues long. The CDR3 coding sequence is TGTGCCAGCAGCTTCGCCGGGACAGGAGGTTCACCCCTCCACTTT. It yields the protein CASSFAGTGGSPLHF.

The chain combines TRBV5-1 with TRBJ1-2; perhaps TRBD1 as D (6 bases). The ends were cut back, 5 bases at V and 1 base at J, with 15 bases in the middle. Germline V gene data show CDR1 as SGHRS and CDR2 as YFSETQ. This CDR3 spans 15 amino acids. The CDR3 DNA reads TGCGCCAGCAGAGAGGGGGGCTCTGGTAACTATGGCTACACCTTC. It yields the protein CASREGGSGNYGYTF.

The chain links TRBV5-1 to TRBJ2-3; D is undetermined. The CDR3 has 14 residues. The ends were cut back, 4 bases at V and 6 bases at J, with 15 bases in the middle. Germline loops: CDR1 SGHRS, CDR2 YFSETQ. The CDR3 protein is CASSPPLRMDTQYF. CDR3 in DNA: TGCGCCAGCAGCCCCCCCCTACGAATGGATACGCAGTATTTT.

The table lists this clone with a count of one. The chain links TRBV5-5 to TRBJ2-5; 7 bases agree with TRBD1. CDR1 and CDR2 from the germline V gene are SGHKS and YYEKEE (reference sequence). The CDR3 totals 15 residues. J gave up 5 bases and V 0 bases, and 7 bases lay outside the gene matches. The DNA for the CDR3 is TGTGCCAGCAGCTTGGGGCCAGGACAGGCGGAGACCCAGTACTTC. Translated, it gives CASSLGPGQAETQYF.

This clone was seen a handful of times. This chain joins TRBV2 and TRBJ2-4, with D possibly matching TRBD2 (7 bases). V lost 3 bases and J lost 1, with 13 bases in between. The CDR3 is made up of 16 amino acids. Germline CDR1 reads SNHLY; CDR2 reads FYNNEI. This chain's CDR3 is CASSDYGGQAKNIQYF. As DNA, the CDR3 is TGTGCCAGCAGTGATTACGGGGGGCAGGCCAAAAACATTCAGTACTTC.

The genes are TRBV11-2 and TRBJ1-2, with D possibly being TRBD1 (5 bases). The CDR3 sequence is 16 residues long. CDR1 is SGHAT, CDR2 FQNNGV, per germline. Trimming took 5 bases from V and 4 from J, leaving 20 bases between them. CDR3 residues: CASSPLTVPRGYGYTF. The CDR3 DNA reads TGTGCCAGCAGCCCTTTGACAGTCCCCCGCGGCTATGGCTACACCTTC.

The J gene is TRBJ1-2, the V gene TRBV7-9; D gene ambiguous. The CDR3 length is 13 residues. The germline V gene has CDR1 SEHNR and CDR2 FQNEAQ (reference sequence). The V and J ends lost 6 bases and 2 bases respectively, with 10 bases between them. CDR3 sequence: CASRRLGNYGYTF. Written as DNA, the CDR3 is TGTGCCAGCAGAAGGTTAGGGAACTATGGCTACACCTTC.

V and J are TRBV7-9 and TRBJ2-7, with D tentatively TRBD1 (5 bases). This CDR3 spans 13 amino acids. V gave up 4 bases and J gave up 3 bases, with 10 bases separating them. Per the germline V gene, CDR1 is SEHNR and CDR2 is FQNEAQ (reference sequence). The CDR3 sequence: CASSSAGFYEQYF. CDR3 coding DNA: TGTGCCAGCAGCTCGGCAGGGTTCTACGAGCAGTACTTC.

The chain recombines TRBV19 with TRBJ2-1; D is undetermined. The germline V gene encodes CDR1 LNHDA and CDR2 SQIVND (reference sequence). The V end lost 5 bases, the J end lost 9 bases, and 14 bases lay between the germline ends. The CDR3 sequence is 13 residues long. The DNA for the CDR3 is TGTGCCAGTAGTTTCCGCTTCGGGCCTGAGCAGTTCTTC. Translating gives CASSFRFGPEQFF.